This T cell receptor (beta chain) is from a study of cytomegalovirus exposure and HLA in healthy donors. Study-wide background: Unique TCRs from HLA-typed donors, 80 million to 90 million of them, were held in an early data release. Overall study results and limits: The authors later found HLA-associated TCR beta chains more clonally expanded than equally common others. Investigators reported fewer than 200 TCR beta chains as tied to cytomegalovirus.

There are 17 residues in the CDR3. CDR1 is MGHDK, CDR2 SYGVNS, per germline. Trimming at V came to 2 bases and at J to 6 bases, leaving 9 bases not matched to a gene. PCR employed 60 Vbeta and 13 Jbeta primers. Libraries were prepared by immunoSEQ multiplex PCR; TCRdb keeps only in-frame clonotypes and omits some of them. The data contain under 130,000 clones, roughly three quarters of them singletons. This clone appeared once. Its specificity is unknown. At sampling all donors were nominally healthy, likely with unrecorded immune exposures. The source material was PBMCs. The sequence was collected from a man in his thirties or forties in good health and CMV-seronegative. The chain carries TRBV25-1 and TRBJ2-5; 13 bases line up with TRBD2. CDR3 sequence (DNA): TGTGCCAGCAGTGAAGATAGGGCGACTAGCGGGAGGAAGACCCAGTACTTC. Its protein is CASSEDRATSGRKTQYF.